These T cell receptor beta chains were read from a single sample in a study of cytomegalovirus exposure and HLA in healthy donors. Generated by immunoSEQ multiplex PCR, the TCRdb table keeps only in-frame clones and is missing some. The data show 95,000 to 150,000 clones, 83% seen once. Sample: PBMCs. The source is a woman aged 40 to 49 in good health and CMV-seropositive. Both conserved end residues are part of each CDR3. D genes are given only for firm matches. For some rows the clone size is stated as once, few or many, or as a class when expanded; others skip it.

>TRBD2|TRBV29-1|TRBJ2-1|NA
CSHEPGGQYNEQFF
TGCAGCCATGAGCCGGGAGGGCAATACAATGAGCAGTTCTTC
>NA|TRBV4-1|TRBJ1-4|few
CASSQRSSGVGEKLFF
TGCGCCAGCAGCCAACGGTCTTCCGGGGTAGGAGAAAAACTGTTTTTT
>NA|TRBV29-1|TRBJ2-7|NA
CSVESGQSYEQYF
TGCAGCGTTGAGTCAGGACAGTCCTACGAGCAGTACTTC
>NA|TRBV9|TRBJ1-2|once
CASSVQGSYTF
TGTGCCAGCAGCGTGCAGGGGAGCTACACCTTC
>TRBD1|TRBV4-1|TRBJ2-1|NA
CASSQAGTGGWDEQFF
TGCGCCAGCAGCCAGGCCGGGACAGGGGGCTGGGATGAGCAGTTCTTC
>NA|TRBV7-9|TRBJ1-1|NA
CSSSRKQETEAFF
TGTTCCAGCAGCCGAAAACAGGAGACTGAAGCTTTCTTT
>NA|TRBV27|TRBJ1-1|once
CASNVVGQVNTEAFF
TGTGCCAGCAACGTGGTGGGGCAGGTGAACACTGAAGCTTTCTTT
>TRBD1|TRBV27|TRBJ1-1|NA
CASSFLGTENTEAFF
TGTGCCAGCAGTTTTCTAGGGACAGAAAACACTGAAGCTTTCTTT
>NA|TRBV9|TRBJ2-3|NA
CASSVGSDLSTDTQYF
TGTGCCAGCAGCGTAGGTAGCGACCTTAGCACAGATACGCAGTATTTT
>NA|TRBV11-3|TRBJ1-1|NA
CASSQTRDTEAFF
TGTGCCAGCAGCCAAACGCGAGACACTGAAGCTTTCTTT